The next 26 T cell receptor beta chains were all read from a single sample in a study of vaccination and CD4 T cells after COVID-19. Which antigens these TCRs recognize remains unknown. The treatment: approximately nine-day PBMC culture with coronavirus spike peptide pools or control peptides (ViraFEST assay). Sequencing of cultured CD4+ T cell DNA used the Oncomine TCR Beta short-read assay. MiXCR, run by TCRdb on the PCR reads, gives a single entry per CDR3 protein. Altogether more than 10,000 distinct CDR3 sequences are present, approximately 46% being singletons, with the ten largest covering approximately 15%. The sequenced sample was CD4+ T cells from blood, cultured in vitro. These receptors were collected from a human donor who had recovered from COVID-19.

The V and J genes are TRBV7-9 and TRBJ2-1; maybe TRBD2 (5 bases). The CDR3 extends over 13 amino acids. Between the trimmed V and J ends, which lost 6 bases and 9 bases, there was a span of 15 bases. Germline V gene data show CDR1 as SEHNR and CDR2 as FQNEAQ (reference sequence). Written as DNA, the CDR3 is TGTGCCAGCAGTCTAGCATTTCTCGGTGAGCAGTTCTTC. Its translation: CASSLAFLGEQFF. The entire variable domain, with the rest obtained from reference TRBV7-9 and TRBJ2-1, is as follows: DTGVSQNPRHKITKRGQNVTFRCDPISEHNRLYWYRQTLGQGPEFLTYFQNEAQLEKSRLLSDRFSAERPKGSFSTLEIQRTEQGDSAMYLCASSLAFLGEQFFGPGTRLTVL.

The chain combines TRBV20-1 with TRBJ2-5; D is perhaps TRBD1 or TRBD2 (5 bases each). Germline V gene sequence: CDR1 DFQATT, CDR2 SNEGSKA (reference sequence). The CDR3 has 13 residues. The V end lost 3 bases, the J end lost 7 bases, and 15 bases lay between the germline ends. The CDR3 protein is CSARGDRTGTQYF. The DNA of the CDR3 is TGCAGTGCTAGGGGGGACCGAACAGGGACCCAGTACTTC.

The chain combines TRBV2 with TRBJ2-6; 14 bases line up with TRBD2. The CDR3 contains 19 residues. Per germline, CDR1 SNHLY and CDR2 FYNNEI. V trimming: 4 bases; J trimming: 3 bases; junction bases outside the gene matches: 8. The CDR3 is CASSGSGLAGVFGANVLTF. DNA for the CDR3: TGTGCCAGCAGTGGCTCGGGACTAGCGGGAGTTTTTGGGGCCAACGTCCTGACTTTC.

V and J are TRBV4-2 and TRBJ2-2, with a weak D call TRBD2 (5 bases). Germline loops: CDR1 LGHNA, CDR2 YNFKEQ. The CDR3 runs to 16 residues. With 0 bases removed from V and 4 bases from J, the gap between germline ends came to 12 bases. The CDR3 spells CASSQETREATGELFF. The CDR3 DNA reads TGTGCCAGCAGCCAAGAAACTAGAGAAGCCACCGGGGAGCTGTTTTTT.

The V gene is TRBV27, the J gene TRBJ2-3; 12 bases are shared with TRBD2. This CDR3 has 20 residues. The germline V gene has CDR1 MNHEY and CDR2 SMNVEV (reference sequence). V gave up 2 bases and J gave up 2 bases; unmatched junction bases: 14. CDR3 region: CASSLNFWTSGIHHTDTQYF. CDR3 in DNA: TGTGCCAGCAGTTTAAATTTCTGGACTAGCGGGATCCACCACACAGATACGCAGTATTTT.

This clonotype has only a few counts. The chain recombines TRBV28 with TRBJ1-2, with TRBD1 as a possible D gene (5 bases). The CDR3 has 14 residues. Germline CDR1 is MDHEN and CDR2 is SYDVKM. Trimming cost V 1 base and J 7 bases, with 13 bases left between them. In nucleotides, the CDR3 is TGTGCCAGCAGTTTATCGTCAGGGATCCGTGGCTACACCTTC. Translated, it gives CASSLSSGIRGYTF.

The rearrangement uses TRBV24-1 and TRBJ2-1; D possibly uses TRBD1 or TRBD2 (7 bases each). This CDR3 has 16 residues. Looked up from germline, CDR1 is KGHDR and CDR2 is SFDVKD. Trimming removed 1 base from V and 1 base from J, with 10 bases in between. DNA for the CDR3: TGTGCCACCAGTGATTTCAGGGGGGGTTCCTACAATGAGCAGTTCTTC. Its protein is CATSDFRGGSYNEQFF.

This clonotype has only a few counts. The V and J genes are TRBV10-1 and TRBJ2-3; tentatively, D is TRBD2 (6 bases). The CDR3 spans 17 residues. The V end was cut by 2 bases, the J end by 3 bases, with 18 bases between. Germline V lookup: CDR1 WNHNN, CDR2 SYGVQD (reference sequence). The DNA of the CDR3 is TGCGCCAGCAGTGAGAGGCGGGCGGGGATTAGAACAGATACGCAGTATTTT. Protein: CASSERRAGIRTDTQYF.

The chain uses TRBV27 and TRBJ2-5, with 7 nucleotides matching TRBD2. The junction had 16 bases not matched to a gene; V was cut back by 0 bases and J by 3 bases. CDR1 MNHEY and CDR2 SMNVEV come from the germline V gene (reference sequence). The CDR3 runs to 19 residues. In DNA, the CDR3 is TGTGCCAGCAGTTTATCATGGGGTTGGAAGAGCGGGACTAAAGAGACCCAGTACTTC. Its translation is CASSLSWGWKSGTKETQYF.

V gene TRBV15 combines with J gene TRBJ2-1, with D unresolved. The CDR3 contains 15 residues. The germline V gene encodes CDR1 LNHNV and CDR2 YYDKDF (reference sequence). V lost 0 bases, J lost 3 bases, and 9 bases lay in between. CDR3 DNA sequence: TGTGCCACCAGCAGAGACTTTCAGGTCTACAATGAGCAGTTCTTC. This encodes CATSRDFQVYNEQFF.

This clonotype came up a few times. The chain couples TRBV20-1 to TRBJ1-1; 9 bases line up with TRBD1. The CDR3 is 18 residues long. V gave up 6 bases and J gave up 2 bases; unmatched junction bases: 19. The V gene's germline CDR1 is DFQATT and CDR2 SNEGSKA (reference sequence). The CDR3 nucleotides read TGCAGTGCGCCCCCGAGGATCGGGACAGGGATTTTAAACACTGAAGCTTTCTTT. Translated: CSAPPRIGTGILNTEAFF.

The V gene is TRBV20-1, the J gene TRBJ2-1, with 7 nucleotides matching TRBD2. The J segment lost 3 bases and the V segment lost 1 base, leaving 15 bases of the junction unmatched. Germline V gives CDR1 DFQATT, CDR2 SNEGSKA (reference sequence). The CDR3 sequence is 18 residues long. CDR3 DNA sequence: TGCAGTGCTAGAGTAGTGTCAGCCGGACTAGACTTCTACAATGAGCAGTTCTTC. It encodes CSARVVSAGLDFYNEQFF.

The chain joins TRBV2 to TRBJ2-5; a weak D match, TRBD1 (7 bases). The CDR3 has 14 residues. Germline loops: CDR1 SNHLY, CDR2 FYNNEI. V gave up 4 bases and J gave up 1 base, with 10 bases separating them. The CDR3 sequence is CASSVEGAQETQYF. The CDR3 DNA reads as TGTGCCAGCAGTGTGGAGGGGGCCCAAGAGACCCAGTACTTC.

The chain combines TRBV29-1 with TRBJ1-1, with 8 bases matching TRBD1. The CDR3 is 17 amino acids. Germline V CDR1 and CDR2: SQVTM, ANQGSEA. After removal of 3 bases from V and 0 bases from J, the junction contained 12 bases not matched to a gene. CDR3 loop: CSVDGEVGQGMNTEAFF. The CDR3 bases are TGCAGCGTTGACGGAGAGGTCGGACAGGGCATGAACACTGAAGCTTTCTTT.

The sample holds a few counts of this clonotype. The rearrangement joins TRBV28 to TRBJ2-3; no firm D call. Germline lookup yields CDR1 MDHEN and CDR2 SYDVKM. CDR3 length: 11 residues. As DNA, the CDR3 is TGTGCGGTTGAGGACACAGATACGCAGTATTTT. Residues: CAVEDTDTQYF. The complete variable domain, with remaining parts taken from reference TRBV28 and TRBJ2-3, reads DVKVTQSSRYLVKRTGEKVFLECVQDMDHENMFWYRQDPGLGLRLIYFSYDVKMKEKGDIPEGYSVSREKKERFSLILESASTNQTSMYLCAVEDTDTQYFGPGTRLTVL.

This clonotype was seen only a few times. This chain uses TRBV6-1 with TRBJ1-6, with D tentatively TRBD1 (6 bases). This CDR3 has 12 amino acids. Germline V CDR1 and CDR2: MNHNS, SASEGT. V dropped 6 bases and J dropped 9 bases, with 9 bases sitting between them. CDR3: CASRGASSPLHF. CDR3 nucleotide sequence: TGTGCCAGCAGGGGGGCGAGTTCACCCCTCCACTTT.

The CDR3 reads CASSPTDTQYF. DNA for the CDR3: TGTGCCAGCTCACCAACAGATACGCAGTATTTT. This chain uses TRBV18 with TRBJ2-3; D gene uncertain. The germline CDR1 and CDR2 sequences are KGHSH and LQKENI. Trimming pared 2 bases from V and 3 bases from J, leaving 0 bases between. CDR3 length: 11 residues.

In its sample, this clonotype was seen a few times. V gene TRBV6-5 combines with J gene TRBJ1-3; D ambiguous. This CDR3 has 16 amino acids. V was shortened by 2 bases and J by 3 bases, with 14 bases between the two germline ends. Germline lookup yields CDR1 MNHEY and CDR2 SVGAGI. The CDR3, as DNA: TGTGCCAGCAGTTACGGCTGGGATCTGGGTGGAAACACCATATATTTT. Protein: CASSYGWDLGGNTIYF.

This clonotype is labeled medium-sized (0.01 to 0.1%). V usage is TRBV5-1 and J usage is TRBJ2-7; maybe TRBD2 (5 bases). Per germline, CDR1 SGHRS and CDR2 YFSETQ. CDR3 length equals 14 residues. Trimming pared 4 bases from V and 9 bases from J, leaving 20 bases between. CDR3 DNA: TGCGCCAGCAGCGGCGGACTGGAGACGGGCGGGCAGTACTTC. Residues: CASSGGLETGGQYF.

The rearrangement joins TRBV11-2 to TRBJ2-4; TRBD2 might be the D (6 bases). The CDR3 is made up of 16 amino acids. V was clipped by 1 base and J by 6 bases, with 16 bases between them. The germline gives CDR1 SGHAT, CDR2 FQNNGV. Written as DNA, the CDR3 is TGTGCCAGCAGCTTAGGGCTTGGAGGGTCGAGAAACATTCAGTACTTC. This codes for CASSLGLGGSRNIQYF. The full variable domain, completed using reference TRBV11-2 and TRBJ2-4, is EAGVAQSPRYKIIEKRQSVAFWCNPISGHATLYWYQQILGQGPKLLIQFQNNGVVDDSQLPKDRFSAERLKGVDSTLKIQPAKLEDSAVYLCASSLGLGGSRNIQYFGAGTRLSVL.

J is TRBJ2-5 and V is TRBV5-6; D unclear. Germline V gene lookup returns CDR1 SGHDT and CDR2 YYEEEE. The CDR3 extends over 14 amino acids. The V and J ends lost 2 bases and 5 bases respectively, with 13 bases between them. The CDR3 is CASSFDLSPETQYF. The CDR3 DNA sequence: TGTGCCAGCAGCTTTGACTTGAGCCCGGAGACCCAGTACTTC.

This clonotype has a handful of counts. DNA for the CDR3: TGTGCCAGCAGCTTAAACAGGGCCGGATCCTACGAGCAGTACTTC. Amino acid sequence: CASSLNRAGSYEQYF. The V call is TRBV7-6, the J call TRBJ2-7; TRBD1 is a possible D gene (6 bases). Germline CDR1 reads SGHVS; CDR2 reads FNYEAQ. Trimming removed 2 bases at V and 1 base at J, with 12 bases between. The CDR3 has 15 amino acids.

In DNA form, the CDR3 reads TGTGCCAGCAGCTTACCTCCCGGGGAGACCCAGTACTTC. Translation: CASSLPPGETQYF. This chain uses TRBV7-8 with TRBJ2-5; D not resolved. The CDR3 has 13 residues. Germline assignment: CDR1 SGHVS and CDR2 FQNEAQ. Trimming stripped 2 bases from V and 5 bases from J, with 9 bases between.

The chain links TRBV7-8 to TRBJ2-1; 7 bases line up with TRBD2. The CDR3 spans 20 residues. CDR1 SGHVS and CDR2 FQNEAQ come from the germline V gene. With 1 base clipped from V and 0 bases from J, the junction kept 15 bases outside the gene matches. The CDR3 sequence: CASSLGLTSERLSSYNEQFF. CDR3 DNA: TGTGCCAGCAGCTTAGGACTCACTAGCGAGCGCCTTAGCTCCTACAATGAGCAGTTCTTC. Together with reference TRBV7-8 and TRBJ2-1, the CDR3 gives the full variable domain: GAGVSQSPRYKVAKRGQDVALRCDPISGHVSLFWYQQALGQGPEFLTYFQNEAQLDKSGLPSDRFFAERPEGSVSTLKIQRTQQEDSAVYLCASSLGLTSERLSSYNEQFFGPGTRLTVL.

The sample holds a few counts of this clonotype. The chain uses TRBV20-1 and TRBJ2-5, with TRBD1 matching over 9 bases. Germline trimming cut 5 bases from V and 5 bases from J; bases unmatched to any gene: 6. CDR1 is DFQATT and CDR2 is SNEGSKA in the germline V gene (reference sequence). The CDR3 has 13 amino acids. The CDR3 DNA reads TGCAGTGCTTGGGGACAGGGAGTGGAGACCCAGTACTTC. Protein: CSAWGQGVETQYF.

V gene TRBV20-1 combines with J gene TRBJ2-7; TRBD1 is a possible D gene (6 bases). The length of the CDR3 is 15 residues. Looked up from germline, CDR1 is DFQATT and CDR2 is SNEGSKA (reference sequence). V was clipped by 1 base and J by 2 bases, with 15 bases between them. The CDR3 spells CSARAPTGNPYEQYF. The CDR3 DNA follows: TGCAGTGCTAGAGCACCGACAGGTAACCCCTACGAGCAGTACTTC.